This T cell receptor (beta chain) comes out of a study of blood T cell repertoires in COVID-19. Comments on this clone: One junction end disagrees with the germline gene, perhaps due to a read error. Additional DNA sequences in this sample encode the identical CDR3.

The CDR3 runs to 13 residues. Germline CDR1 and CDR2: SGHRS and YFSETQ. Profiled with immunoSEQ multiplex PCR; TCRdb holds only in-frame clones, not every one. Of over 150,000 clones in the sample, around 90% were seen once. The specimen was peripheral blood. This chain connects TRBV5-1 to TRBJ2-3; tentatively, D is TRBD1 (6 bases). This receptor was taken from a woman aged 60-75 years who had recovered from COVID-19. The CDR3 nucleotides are TGTGCCAGCAGTTGGGAACTTCAGGGGACGCAGTATTTT. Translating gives CASSWELQGTQYF.